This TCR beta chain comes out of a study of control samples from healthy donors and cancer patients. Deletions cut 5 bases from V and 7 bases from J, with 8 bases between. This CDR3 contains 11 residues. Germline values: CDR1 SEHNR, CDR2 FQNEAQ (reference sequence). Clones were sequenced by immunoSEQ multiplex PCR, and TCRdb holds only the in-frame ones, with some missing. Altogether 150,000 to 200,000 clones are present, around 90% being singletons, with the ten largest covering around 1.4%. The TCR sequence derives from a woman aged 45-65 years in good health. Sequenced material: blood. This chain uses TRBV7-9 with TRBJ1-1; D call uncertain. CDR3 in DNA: TGTGCCAGCAGCCATAGTGATGAAGCTTTCTTT. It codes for CASSHSDEAFF.